This T cell receptor (beta chain) was obtained from a study of metastatic and nonmetastatic thyroid tumors. Study-wide background: Malignant and benign thyroid patients had repertoires compared in peripheral blood and tumor or nodule tissue.

Each patient came to thyroid surgery without any prior treatment (of any kind). In the original processing: Clinicopathological groups supplied CDR3 differences that were used to build a distant-metastasis classifier for papillary thyroid cancer. MiXCR was used by TCRdb to re-call the PCR reads. Clone size and V and J calls follow TCRdb, not the original study. The repertoire holds about 59,000 clones, with just under 30% as singletons. Comment on this clone: The target antigen is unknown.

Study-level results: When malignant thyroid tumors were compared with benign nodules, TCR beta diversity was reportedly significantly higher in the malignant tumors. This held in both blood and tumor samples.

V was shortened by 5 bases and J by 5 bases, with 13 bases between the two germline ends. Germline V lookup: CDR1 SGHAT, CDR2 FQDESV (reference sequence). The CDR3 is 14 residues long. Sequencing was performed on blood. The TCR originated in a female donor with papillary thyroid cancer or a benign thyroid nodule (not recorded which). Some clones in this sample may be carry-over from other donors' samples. The genes are TRBV11-1 and TRBJ2-1, with D perhaps TRBD2 (5 bases). The CDR3 loop reads CASSPSSGHNEQFF. In nucleotides, the CDR3 is TGTGCCAGCAGCCCAAGCAGCGGTCACAATGAGCAGTTCTTC.